This record looks at one T cell receptor beta chain sequence and its context. Its specificity is unknown. These data originate in a study of T cell responses to AZD1222 COVID-19 vaccine. Study conclusions and caveats: Donors in the cohort were predominantly white British and more often female, and clonal diversity was possibly underestimated. Unmutated regions of variants are reportedly targeted by nearly half of spike-specific TCRs. Recipients of two AZD1222 doses showed rising Spike-specific TCR breadth and depth.

Per germline, CDR1 SGDLS and CDR2 YYNGEE. V lost 0 bases to trimming and J lost 4 bases, with 14 bases between them. CDR3 length equals 15 residues. The data were produced by immunoSEQ multiplex PCR, yet TCRdb's version contains in-frame clones alone and is incomplete. The sample yields 150,000 to 200,000 clones, 70% to 90% seen once. This specimen was peripheral blood, taken 28 days after the second AZD1222 dose. The receptor was derived from an adult who received the AZD1222 COVID-19 vaccine. The chain joins TRBV9 to TRBJ2-7, with D perhaps matching TRBD1 (6 bases). CDR3: CASSVEWGLGYEQYF. The CDR3 DNA sequence: TGTGCCAGCAGCGTAGAGTGGGGGCTCGGGTACGAGCAGTACTTC.